This record concerns one T cell receptor (beta chain) sequence. The CDR3 extends over 15 amino acids. V was shortened by 1 base and J by 1 base, with 9 bases between the two germline ends. Per the germline V gene, CDR1 is SEHNR and CDR2 is FQNEAQ (reference sequence). TCRdb processed the RT-PCR reads anew with MiXCR; each CDR3 protein has one entry. The sample contains around 480,000 distinct CDR3 sequences, 16% of which appear only once. This sample is drawn from a study of response to subunit inactivated influenza vaccine. The clonotype comes from a man between 50 and 75 years old who received an inactivated influenza vaccine. The chain carries TRBV7-9 and TRBJ2-3, with a tentative D call TRBD1 (5 bases). The specimen was CD4+ T cells sorted from PBMCs, collected around 25 months after vaccination. CDR3 nucleotide sequence: TGTGCCAGCAGCTTAGACAGGACACGCACAGATACGCAGTATTTT. Encoded protein: CASSLDRTRTDTQYF.